This T cell receptor beta chain was sequenced in a study of blood T cell repertoires in COVID-19. In the study overall: The United States, Italy and Spain provided the acute and convalescent COVID-19 samples.

V shed 6 bases and J 6 bases; nucleotides not matched to a gene: 10. Germline V lookup: CDR1 MGHRA, CDR2 YSYEKL. The CDR3 totals 15 residues. Under the authors' procedure: Estimation of nucleated cell counts was performed using reference gene primer amplification. Profiling relied on immunoSEQ multiplex PCR, and the TCRdb table lists in-frame clones only, not all of them. V, J and clone size reflect that table, while D and trimming were determined from the DNA. The sample shows 200,000 to 300,000 clones, 88% of them seen only once. This TCR derives from a human donor in a cohort sampled during active COVID-19. The V call is TRBV4-1, the J call TRBJ2-3, with 9 bases that match TRBD2. Input material: peripheral blood. The chain's CDR3 is CASRPSGNFQDTQYF. CDR3 DNA sequence: TGCGCCAGCAGACCTAGCGGGAACTTTCAGGATACGCAGTATTTT.